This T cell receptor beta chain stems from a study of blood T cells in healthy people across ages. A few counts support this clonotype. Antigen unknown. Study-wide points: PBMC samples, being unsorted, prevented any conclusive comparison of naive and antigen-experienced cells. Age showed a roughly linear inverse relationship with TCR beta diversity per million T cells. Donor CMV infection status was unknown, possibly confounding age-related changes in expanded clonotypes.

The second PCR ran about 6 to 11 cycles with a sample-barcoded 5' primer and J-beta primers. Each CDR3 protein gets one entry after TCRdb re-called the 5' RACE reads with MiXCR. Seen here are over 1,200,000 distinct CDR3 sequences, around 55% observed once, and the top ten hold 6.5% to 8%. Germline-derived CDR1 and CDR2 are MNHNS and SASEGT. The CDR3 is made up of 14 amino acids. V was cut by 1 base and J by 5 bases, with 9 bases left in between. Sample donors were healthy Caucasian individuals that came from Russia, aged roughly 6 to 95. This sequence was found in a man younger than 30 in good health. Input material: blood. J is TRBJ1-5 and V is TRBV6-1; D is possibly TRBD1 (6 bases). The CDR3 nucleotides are TGTGCCAGCAGTGAAGGGACAGACCATCAGCCCCAGCATTTT. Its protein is CASSEGTDHQPQHF.